The present entry profiles one T cell receptor (beta chain) with its context. The sample is drawn from a study of blood T cell repertoires in COVID-19. Per the germline V gene, CDR1 is DFQATT and CDR2 is SNEGSKA (reference sequence). The germline V and J ends were trimmed by 8 bases and 2 bases, with 9 bases remaining between them. This CDR3 is 11 amino acids long. Exposed study participants had met a COVID-19 case within 2 weeks before entry. Here immunoSEQ multiplex PCR was the method, and the copy in TCRdb shows in-frame clones only, minus some. The sample has over 200,000 clones; around nine tenths are singletons.

V is TRBV20-1 and J is TRBJ1-2, with D unclear. Sequenced sample: PBMCs or T cells enriched from blood (not recorded which). The clonotype originates from a woman aged 25-40 years who had been exposed to COVID-19. The chain's CDR3 is CSNDKNYGYTF. The CDR3 DNA is TGCAGTAACGACAAGAACTATGGCTACACCTTC.